The 29 T cell receptor beta chains below come from one sample, sequenced in a study of CD8 T cells in Susac syndrome. The authors reverse transcribed roughly 0.5 to 1 ug RNA with random hexamers. TCRdb analysed the immunoSEQ multiplex PCR reads with MiXCR anew, one entry per CDR3 protein. The table lists 200,000 to 250,000 distinct CDR3 sequences, 93% of them singletons. The sample taken for sequencing was CD4+ T cells from PBMCs. The source is a human donor with multiple sclerosis.

The V and J genes are TRBV3-1 and TRBJ2-7; TRBD1 is a possible D gene (6 bases). The germline CDR1 and CDR2 sequences are LGHDT and YNNKEL (reference sequence). The CDR3 extends over 15 amino acids. The V and J ends lost 1 base and 3 bases respectively, with 13 bases between them. Here the CDR3 reads CASSQVRTVFYEQYF. The CDR3 DNA sequence: TGTGCCAGCAGCCAAGTACGGACAGTCTTCTACGAGCAGTACTTC.

The rearrangement joins TRBV5-1 to TRBJ2-7; 12 nucleotides line up with TRBD1. The germline V gene encodes CDR1 SGHRS and CDR2 YFSETQ. V dropped 1 base and J dropped 4; count of bases not matched to a gene: 6. This CDR3 comprises 16 residues. CDR3 protein: CASSLNWGQGAYEQYF. CDR3 bases: TGCGCCAGCAGCTTGAATTGGGGACAGGGGGCGTACGAGCAGTACTTC.

This clonotype was counted once. This rearrangement joins TRBV9 to TRBJ2-3, with a weak D call TRBD2 (6 bases). This CDR3 region has 13 residues. The germline V and J ends were trimmed by 0 bases and 9 bases, with 11 bases remaining between them. Germline lookup yields CDR1 SGDLS and CDR2 YYNGEE. The CDR3 coding sequence is TGTGCCAGCAGCGTAGGCGGGGACCAAACGCAGTATTTT. Its protein is CASSVGGDQTQYF.

This rearrangement joins TRBV2 to TRBJ2-4; the match to TRBD2 covers 9 bases. With V trimmed by 5 bases and J by 8 bases, 4 bases remained unmatched. CDR1 SNHLY and CDR2 FYNNEI come from the germline V gene. This CDR3 has 13 residues. CDR3 loop: CASSLSGGYIQYF. The DNA of the CDR3 is TGTGCCAGCAGTCTTAGCGGGGGTTACATTCAGTACTTC. The full variable domain, completed using reference TRBV2 and TRBJ2-4, is EPEVTQTPSHQVTQMGQEVILRCVPISNHLYFYWYRQILGQKVEFLVSFYNNEISEKSEIFDDQFSVERPDGSNFTLKIRSTKLEDSAMYFCASSLSGGYIQYFGAGTRLSVL.

This rearrangement joins TRBV3-1 to TRBJ1-2; 7 positions match TRBD1. From germline, CDR1 is LGHDT and CDR2 YNNKEL (reference sequence). Trimming took 1 base from V and 5 from J; bases not matched to a gene: 4. The length of the CDR3 is 14 residues. CDR3 DNA sequence: TGTGCCAGCAGCCAAGTAGGGGGCAAGTATGGCTACACCTTC. This gives the protein CASSQVGGKYGYTF.

The V call is TRBV14, the J call TRBJ1-6; D is unclear. CDR3 length equals 14 residues. With 3 bases removed from V and 10 bases from J, the gap between germline ends came to 13 bases. The germline gives CDR1 SGHDN, CDR2 FVKESK. The CDR3 loop is CASSQNVAVSPLHF. The CDR3 DNA reads TGTGCCAGCAGCCAGAATGTGGCGGTCTCACCCCTCCACTTT. The entire variable domain, with the rest obtained from reference TRBV14 and TRBJ1-6, is as follows: EAGVTQFPSHSVIEKGQTVTLRCDPISGHDNLYWYRRVMGKEIKFLLHFVKESKQDESGMPNNRFLAERTGGTYSTLKVQPAELEDSGVYFCASSQNVAVSPLHFGNGTRLTVT.

This clonotype was seen just once. The rearrangement links TRBV7-3 to TRBJ2-1; D not certain. Trimming pared 4 bases from V and 8 bases from J, leaving 9 bases between. Germline V lookup: CDR1 SGHTA, CDR2 FQGTGA. The CDR3 extends over 12 amino acids. Written as DNA, the CDR3 is TGTGCCAGCAGCTCCGGACGGGATGAGCAGTTCTTC. This codes for CASSSGRDEQFF.

This chain connects TRBV4-1 to TRBJ2-1; 8 bases align to TRBD2. Trimming took 1 base from V and 14 from J; bases not matched to a gene: 7. CDR1 MGHRA and CDR2 YSYEKL come from the germline V gene. The CDR3 totals 13 residues. CDR3 region: CASSQGTGGPEFF. In nucleotides, the CDR3 is TGCGCCAGCAGCCAAGGGACGGGGGGGCCGGAGTTCTTC.

This clonotype appeared once. This rearrangement joins TRBV12-3 or TRBV12-4 to TRBJ2-1, with D unclear. V was trimmed by 3 bases and J by 2 bases, leaving 17 bases between them. CDR3 length: 17 amino acids. Written as DNA, the CDR3 is TGTGCCAGCAGTTTTTCGGAGATTAGCAGCGCCTACAATGAGCAGTTCTTC. Translating gives CASSFSEISSAYNEQFF.

V is TRBV12-3 or TRBV12-4 and J is TRBJ1-1; TRBD1 agrees at 7 bases. V was pared by 6 bases and J by 0 bases, with 4 bases of the junction left unmatched. This CDR3 has 14 residues. This chain's CDR3 is CASRVTGMNTEAFF. CDR3 nucleotides: TGTGCCAGCAGGGTGACAGGGATGAACACTGAAGCTTTCTTT.

The chain has TRBV20-1 and TRBJ2-1; D is perhaps TRBD1 (7 bases). Trimming cost V 0 bases and J 5 bases, with 14 bases left between them. Germline loops: CDR1 DFQATT, CDR2 SNEGSKA (reference sequence). The CDR3 runs 15 residues. The CDR3 sequence: CSARDPGRGDNEQFF. The CDR3 nucleotides are TGCAGTGCTAGAGATCCGGGCAGGGGGGACAATGAGCAGTTCTTC.

The V gene is TRBV2, the J gene TRBJ2-4, with D perhaps TRBD1 (6 bases). CDR3 length: 14 residues. Germline V gene data show CDR1 as SNHLY and CDR2 as FYNNEI. Trimming removed 3 bases from V and 7 bases from J, with 13 bases in between. The CDR3, as DNA: TGTGCCAGCAGTGACGGACAGCACAGGAACATTCAGTACTTC. This encodes CASSDGQHRNIQYF. The full variable domain, rest sourced from reference TRBV2 and TRBJ2-4, is EPEVTQTPSHQVTQMGQEVILRCVPISNHLYFYWYRQILGQKVEFLVSFYNNEISEKSEIFDDQFSVERPDGSNFTLKIRSTKLEDSAMYFCASSDGQHRNIQYFGAGTRLSVL.

The rearrangement joins TRBV6-5 to TRBJ1-5; TRBD1 might be the D (6 bases). The CDR3 is 13 amino acids. Trimming took 5 bases from V and 9 from J, leaving 14 bases between them. In germline, CDR1 is MNHEY, CDR2 SVGAGI. CDR3 sequence: CASSDGQGWPQHF. CDR3 bases: TGTGCCAGCAGTGATGGGCAGGGGTGGCCCCAGCATTTT.

The chain carries TRBV18 and TRBJ1-4; no definite D call. Trimming left V 3 bases short and J 0 bases short, with 8 bases between. CDR1 and CDR2 (germline): KGHSH, LQKENI. The CDR3 loop spans 15 amino acids. CDR3: CASSPDSPTNEKLFF. CDR3 sequence (DNA): TGTGCCAGCTCACCGGACTCTCCAACTAATGAAAAACTGTTTTTT.

The table lists this clonotype with a count of one. The CDR3 coding sequence is TGTGCCAGCAGCTTGGGACAGGGGATGACCCGTTCCCAAGAGACCCAGTACTTC. Translated: CASSLGQGMTRSQETQYF. The chain joins TRBV5-4 to TRBJ2-5, with 8 bases identical to TRBD1. CDR1 is SGHNT, CDR2 YYREEE, per germline (reference sequence). This CDR3 is 18 amino acids long. The V and J ends lost 0 bases and 1 base, in that order; junction bases with no gene match: 11.

The genes are TRBV5-1 and TRBJ1-2, with D possibly matching TRBD1 (6 bases). Germline V lookup: CDR1 SGHRS, CDR2 YFSETQ. Deletions cut 0 bases from V and 3 bases from J, with 15 bases between. This CDR3 is built from 16 residues. CDR3 residues: CASSLDTGYGDYGYTF. The CDR3 DNA reads as TGCGCCAGCAGCTTGGATACAGGGTACGGGGACTATGGCTACACCTTC.

The gene calls are TRBV2 and TRBJ1-1, with D unclear. V lost 2 bases and J lost 0, with 7 bases in between. Germline CDR1 is SNHLY and CDR2 is FYNNEI. The CDR3 extends over 14 amino acids. CDR3: CASSELGMNTEAFF. CDR3 nucleotide sequence: TGTGCCAGCAGTGAACTGGGGATGAACACTGAAGCTTTCTTT.

The chain is built from TRBV14 and TRBJ2-5; D gene ambiguous. Looked up from germline, CDR1 is SGHDN and CDR2 is FVKESK. The CDR3 contains 11 residues. Trimming pared 4 bases from V and 7 bases from J, leaving 7 bases between. CDR3 bases: TGTGCCAGCAGCCCCGGCCGGACCCAGTACTTC. The encoded protein is CASSPGRTQYF.

The chain employs TRBV25-1 and TRBJ2-1, with TRBD2 matching 7 bases. Germline assignment: CDR1 MGHDK and CDR2 SYGVNS. The CDR3 extends over 13 amino acids. Trimming at V came to 7 bases and at J to 5 bases, leaving 5 bases not matched to a gene. CDR3 loop: CASTRLADNEQFF. DNA for the CDR3: TGTGCCAGCACAAGACTAGCAGACAATGAGCAGTTCTTC. Using reference TRBV25-1 and TRBJ2-1 for the parts outside the CDR3, the full variable domain is EADIYQTPRYLVIGTGKKITLECSQTMGHDKMYWYQQDPGMELHLIHYSYGVNSTEKGDLSSESTVSRIRTEHFPLTLESARPSHTSQYLCASTRLADNEQFFGPGTRLTVL.

The V gene is TRBV7-9, the J gene TRBJ1-6; D is unresolved. Trimming left V 1 base short and J 7 bases short, with 5 bases between. This CDR3 contains 13 residues. Germline-derived CDR1 and CDR2 are SEHNR and FQNEAQ (reference sequence). CDR3 coding DNA: TGTGCCAGCAGCTTAGTAGAGAATTCACCCCTCCACTTT. Translation gives CASSLVENSPLHF.

Here the CDR3 reads CASSLRQEPYNEQFF. The CDR3 DNA is TGCGCCAGCAGCCTTCGACAGGAGCCCTACAATGAGCAGTTCTTC. The V and J genes are TRBV4-1 and TRBJ2-1; TRBD1 might be the D (6 bases). The CDR3 has 15 amino acids. V was cut by 4 bases and J by 2 bases, with 12 bases left in between. CDR1 MGHRA and CDR2 YSYEKL come from the germline V gene.

This chain uses TRBV19 with TRBJ2-3; D ambiguous. The CDR3 has 13 amino acids. V lost 3 bases, J lost 5 bases, and 9 bases lay in between. Germline V gene data show CDR1 as LNHDA and CDR2 as SQIVND (reference sequence). Here the CDR3 reads CASSMGLEDTQYF. CDR3 bases: TGTGCCAGTAGTATGGGCCTAGAAGATACGCAGTATTTT.

The chain uses TRBV15 and TRBJ2-7; D may be TRBD1 (5 bases). The CDR3 has 13 amino acids. CDR1 and CDR2 (germline): LNHNV, YYDKDF (reference sequence). V lost 0 bases and J 6 bases, leaving 9 bases between the germline ends. This CDR3 is CATSRDLGVEQYF. The CDR3 coding sequence is TGTGCCACCAGCAGAGATCTAGGGGTCGAGCAGTACTTC.

The chain is built from TRBV19 and TRBJ2-7, with 10 nucleotides matching TRBD2. V dropped 8 bases and J dropped 6; count of bases not matched to a gene: 10. The CDR3 totals 14 residues. CDR1 LNHDA and CDR2 SQIVND come from the germline V gene (reference sequence). The CDR3 protein is CASRLAGGNGEQYF. The CDR3 DNA reads as TGTGCCAGTCGTTTAGCGGGGGGCAACGGCGAGCAGTACTTC.

This chain joins TRBV25-1 and TRBJ2-1; D gene uncertain. The CDR3 contains 17 residues. Between the trimmed V and J ends, which lost 4 bases and 5 bases, there was a span of 21 bases. Germline CDR1 MGHDK, CDR2 SYGVNS. The CDR3 region is CASSAPVGRARDNEQFF. The CDR3 DNA is TGTGCCAGCAGTGCCCCGGTGGGCCGGGCTAGGGACAATGAGCAGTTCTTC.

This chain uses TRBV7-6 with TRBJ2-5; D perhaps matches TRBD2 (6 bases). Per germline, CDR1 SGHVS and CDR2 FNYEAQ. The V and J ends lost 2 bases and 4 bases respectively, with 8 bases between them. The CDR3 runs to 13 residues. CDR3 DNA sequence: TGTGCCAGCAGCTTAAGGGACTTAGAGACCCAGTACTTC. It translates to CASSLRDLETQYF.

The gene calls are TRBV11-2 and TRBJ2-2; D is ambiguous. Germline V gene data show CDR1 as SGHAT and CDR2 as FQNNGV. The V end lost 0 bases, the J end lost 5 bases, and 7 bases lay between the germline ends. This CDR3 is 14 amino acids long. CDR3 loop: CASSLEVRTGELFF. The CDR3 DNA is TGTGCCAGCAGCTTAGAAGTTCGAACCGGGGAGCTGTTTTTT. The full variable domain, with the rest looked up from reference TRBV11-2 and TRBJ2-2, is EAGVAQSPRYKIIEKRQSVAFWCNPISGHATLYWYQQILGQGPKLLIQFQNNGVVDDSQLPKDRFSAERLKGVDSTLKIQPAKLEDSAVYLCASSLEVRTGELFFGEGSRLTVL.

This clonotype was picked up one time. V is TRBV20-1 and J is TRBJ1-4; tentatively, D is TRBD1 (6 bases). The CDR3 runs 13 residues. Germline CDR1 is DFQATT and CDR2 is SNEGSKA (reference sequence). V lost 8 bases and J lost 5, with 15 bases in between. The DNA for the CDR3 is TGCAGTTCCCCGGGGCAGGGGAATGAAAAACTGTTTTTT. Its translation: CSSPGQGNEKLFF.

This chain uses TRBV5-4 with TRBJ2-3; D may be TRBD2 (6 bases). The germline V gene encodes CDR1 SGHNT and CDR2 YYREEE (reference sequence). The V gene lost 2 bases and the J gene lost 3 bases, with 10 bases spanning the gap. The CDR3 is made up of 14 amino acids. The chain's CDR3 is CASSFPEGTDTQYF. In DNA form, the CDR3 reads TGTGCCAGCAGCTTCCCGGAGGGTACAGATACGCAGTATTTT.